The 19 T cell receptor beta chains below all came from one sample that was sequenced in a study of T-cell memory formation after mild COVID-19. MiXCR, run by TCRdb on the 5' RACE reads, gives a single entry per CDR3 protein. This table has hundreds of thousands of distinct CDR3 sequences, approximately 16% appearing once. The sequenced sample consisted of PBMCs or a T cell subset sorted from them (not recorded which). The receptor set was obtained from a man between 18 and 29 years old who had mild COVID-19 (a few samples of this study predate the infection). Cell type and time point are not known.

A few counts support this clonotype. The CDR3 nucleotides are TGTGCCAGCAGGGTAGATTTCCGGGCCAACACTGAAGCTTTCTTT. It encodes CASRVDFRANTEAFF. The V and J genes are TRBV6-6 and TRBJ1-1; unclear D gene. CDR3 length: 15 amino acids. V lost 6 bases, J lost 2 bases, and 16 bases lay in between. Germline V gene sequence: CDR1 MNHNY, CDR2 SVGAGI (reference sequence).

In its sample, this clonotype was seen many times. In DNA, the CDR3 is TGTGCCAGCAGCGTAGTGGGGGGCGCGGAGCAGTACTTC. Its protein product is CASSVVGGAEQYF. This chain connects TRBV9 to TRBJ2-7; either TRBD1 or TRBD2 may supply D (6 bases each). Germline V gene data show CDR1 as SGDLS and CDR2 as YYNGEE. Trimming took off 0 bases at V and 7 bases at J, with 11 bases between the two ends. The CDR3 is 13 amino acids.

This clonotype was detected only a few times. The chain links TRBV7-9 to TRBJ2-3, with D possibly matching TRBD1 (7 bases). The length of the CDR3 is 18 residues. CDR1 and CDR2 from the germline V gene are SEHNR and FQNEAQ (reference sequence). With 5 bases removed from V and 2 bases from J, the gap between germline ends came to 23 bases. CDR3 in amino acids: CASSPTRGALGSTDTQYF. The CDR3 nucleotides are TGTGCCAGCAGCCCCACCAGGGGGGCCCTTGGGTCCACAGATACGCAGTATTTT.

The chain recombines TRBV7-9 with TRBJ1-5; D not resolved. The CDR3 sequence is 15 residues long. V was clipped by 5 bases and J by 1 base, with 12 bases between them. CDR1 and CDR2 (germline): SEHNR, FQNEAQ (reference sequence). Here the CDR3 reads CASSPPGGSNQPQHF. The CDR3 nucleotides read TGTGCCAGCAGCCCACCGGGAGGGAGCAATCAGCCCCAGCATTTT.

In its sample, this clonotype was seen a few times. Written as DNA, the CDR3 is TGTGCCAGCACCACTAGCCGGGGCTCCTACAATGAGCAGTTCTTC. Translating it yields CASTTSRGSYNEQFF. V is TRBV7-8 and J is TRBJ2-1; perhaps TRBD2 as D (6 bases). In germline, CDR1 is SGHVS, CDR2 FQNEAQ. The CDR3 loop spans 15 amino acids. V was pared by 7 bases and J by 0 bases, with 13 bases between.

For the CDR3, the DNA is TGTGCCAGCACCGCTTGGGCAGGGAACACAGATACGCAGTATTTT. Residues: CASTAWAGNTDTQYF. V is TRBV12-3 or TRBV12-4 and J is TRBJ2-3; possibly TRBD1 for D (5 bases). V was pared by 7 bases and J by 2 bases, with 16 bases between. This CDR3 has 15 amino acids.

The V call is TRBV11-2, the J call TRBJ2-7; the D call may be TRBD1 or TRBD2 (5 bases each). The germline V gene has CDR1 SGHAT and CDR2 FQNNGV. Trimming stripped 2 bases from V and 4 bases from J, with 12 bases between. The CDR3 extends over 14 amino acids. The CDR3 nucleotides are TGTGCCAGCAGCTTACGTGGGGGAGCTTACGAGCAGTACGTC. As protein: CASSLRGGAYEQYV.

The chain employs TRBV3-1 and TRBJ2-2; D may be TRBD1 or TRBD2 (5 bases each). The V end lost 7 bases, the J end lost 1 base, and 10 bases lay between the germline ends. Per germline, CDR1 LGHDT and CDR2 YNNKEL (reference sequence). The CDR3 runs 14 residues. In DNA form, the CDR3 reads TGTGCCAGCAAAGGGGCGGGGAACACCGGGGAGCTGTTTTTT. Translating it yields CASKGAGNTGELFF.

The chain couples TRBV7-9 to TRBJ2-3; 7 bases agree with TRBD2. Germline CDR1 reads SEHNR; CDR2 reads FQNEAQ (reference sequence). The CDR3 is made up of 14 amino acids. V was pared by 11 bases and J by 1 base, with 9 bases of the junction left unmatched. The CDR3 reads CACRLAGGTDTQYF. CDR3 in DNA: TGTGCCTGTCGACTAGCTGGGGGCACAGATACGCAGTATTTT.

This chain connects TRBV9 to TRBJ1-1; D call uncertain. CDR1 and CDR2 (germline): SGDLS, YYNGEE. The CDR3 sequence is 13 residues long. V lost 4 bases and J lost 3, with 10 bases in between. CDR3 coding DNA: TGTGCCAGCAGCCCTGGAGAATACACTGAAGCTTTCTTT. Protein sequence: CASSPGEYTEAFF.

In this sample, this clonotype turned up a few times. The rearrangement links TRBV27 to TRBJ1-1; TRBD1 is a possible D gene (6 bases). The CDR3 consists of 14 residues. Germline CDR1 is MNHEY and CDR2 is SMNVEV (reference sequence). Trimming left V 1 base short and J 6 bases short, with 12 bases between. Here the CDR3 reads CASSLLGAQAEAFF. The CDR3 DNA reads TGTGCCAGCAGTTTATTGGGGGCGCAGGCTGAAGCTTTCTTT.

The chain has TRBV7-3 and TRBJ1-5; possible D gene TRBD1, 5 bases. V lost 3 bases, J lost 9 bases, and 18 bases lay in between. CDR1 is SGHTA and CDR2 is FQGTGA in the germline V gene. The CDR3 is made up of 15 amino acids. In nucleotides, the CDR3 is TGTGCCAGCAGCTTGGGACCCGGGGCGTCGATGCCCCAGCATTTT. Translated: CASSLGPGASMPQHF.

To note about this clonotype: A read error is likely, as this CDR3 ends without the conserved phenylalanine or tryptophan. Here the CDR3 reads CASSLAGAHNEQFL. The CDR3 coding sequence is TGTGCCAGCAGCTTGGCGGGAGCGCACAATGAGCAGTTCTTA. V usage is TRBV7-3 and J usage is TRBJ2-1, with TRBD2 identical over 7 bases. CDR3 length: 14 amino acids. The trim removed 3 bases at V and 5 bases at J, leaving 4 bases unmatched. CDR1 SGHTA and CDR2 FQGTGA come from the germline V gene.

The chain is built from TRBV10-1 and TRBJ1-6; 7 positions agree with TRBD1. Germline CDR1 reads WNHNN; CDR2 reads SYGVQD (reference sequence). The CDR3 is 13 amino acids. V dropped 8 bases and J dropped 7; count of bases not matched to a gene: 5. The CDR3 sequence: CASHTGANSPLHF. As DNA, the CDR3 is TGCGCCAGCCATACAGGGGCGAATTCACCCCTCCACTTT.

This clonotype was counted between two and nine times. V gene TRBV5-6 combines with J gene TRBJ2-1; possible D gene TRBD1, 6 bases. The V and J ends lost 4 bases and 2 bases respectively, with 13 bases between them. Germline-derived CDR1 and CDR2 are SGHDT and YYEEEE. The CDR3 extends over 15 amino acids. As DNA, the CDR3 is TGTGCCAGCAGCCCCGGACAGTACACCTACAATGAGCAGTTCTTC. It encodes CASSPGQYTYNEQFF.

The chain links TRBV5-1 to TRBJ1-2; D might be TRBD1 (6 bases). Germline CDR1 is SGHRS and CDR2 is YFSETQ. Between the trimmed V and J ends, which lost 2 bases and 1 base, there was a span of 9 bases. This CDR3 comprises 14 residues. CDR3 amino acids: CASSFTGINYGYTF. The CDR3 DNA reads as TGCGCCAGCAGCTTCACAGGGATTAACTATGGCTACACCTTC.

The sample holds a few counts of this clonotype. The rearrangement joins TRBV3-1 to TRBJ1-6, with D possibly TRBD1 on 6 matching bases. Trimming left V 1 base short and J 11 bases short, with 15 bases between. Per the germline V gene, CDR1 is LGHDT and CDR2 is YNNKEL (reference sequence). The CDR3 covers 15 residues. This CDR3 is CASSQGVVQGTPLHF. In nucleotides, the CDR3 is TGTGCCAGCAGCCAAGGGGTCGTACAGGGCACACCCCTCCACTTT.

This clonotype was detected only a few times. The V gene is TRBV6-5, the J gene TRBJ2-7, with TRBD2 identical over 7 bases. CDR1 and CDR2 (germline): MNHEY, SVGAGI. Losses at the gene ends were 5 bases for V and 11 bases for J; bases not matched to a gene: 9. This CDR3 region has 12 residues. CDR3 region: CASSGRGGREYV. The CDR3 DNA follows: TGTGCCAGCAGTGGGAGGGGCGGCAGAGAGTACGTC.

This rearrangement joins TRBV4-3 to TRBJ2-5, with 8 nucleotides matching TRBD2. Trimming removed 0 bases from V and 5 bases from J; junction bases left unmatched: 11. The CDR3 loop spans 17 amino acids. Germline-derived CDR1 and CDR2 are LGHNA and YSLEER. DNA of the CDR3: TGCGCCAGCAGCCAAGAAGCAACGGGGGGGGCATTCGAGACCCAGTACTTC. Translation: CASSQEATGGAFETQYF.